The present T cell receptor (beta chain) was sequenced within a study of cytomegalovirus exposure and HLA in healthy donors. PCR used 60 Vbeta primers and 13 Jbeta primers. Clones were sequenced by immunoSEQ multiplex PCR, and TCRdb holds only the in-frame ones, with some missing. Of 180,000 or so clones detected, over 80% appear once; the ten largest clones hold 1.5% to 1.9%. Deletions cut 1 base from V and 4 bases from J, with 20 bases between. The CDR3 consists of 17 residues. Germline CDR1 reads LGHNA; CDR2 reads YSLEER. The sequenced material came from PBMCs. V is TRBV4-3 and J is TRBJ2-7; maybe TRBD1 (5 bases). This clonotype was obtained from a man in his forties in good health and CMV-seronegative. This chain's CDR3 is CASSQVGVQHLNYEQYF. The CDR3 nucleotides read TGCGCCAGCAGCCAAGTAGGGGTTCAGCACCTGAATTACGAGCAGTACTTC.